The T cell receptor (beta chain) described here comes from a study of blood T cell repertoires in COVID-19. On the study more broadly: Specimens from acute and convalescent COVID-19 originated in the United States, Italy and Spain. PBMCs, B-cell-depleted T cells, or T cells were the source of the cDNA or gDNA that made up the material.

The assay was immunoSEQ multiplex PCR, and TCRdb's table has in-frame clones only and misses some. The sample yields around 100,000 clones, approximately 85% seen once. Germline lookup yields CDR1 MNHEY and CDR2 SVGAGI. The CDR3 extends over 11 amino acids. Trimming cost V 10 bases and J 7 bases, with 13 bases left between them. The V call is TRBV6-5, the J call TRBJ1-2; a possible D gene is TRBD1 (5 bases). The specimen was peripheral blood. The TCR sequence derives from a man between 35 and 55 years old with active or convalescent COVID-19. CDR3 sequence (DNA): TGTGCCATCGACCCAGGGCTTGGCTACACCTTC. Its translation: CAIDPGLGYTF.